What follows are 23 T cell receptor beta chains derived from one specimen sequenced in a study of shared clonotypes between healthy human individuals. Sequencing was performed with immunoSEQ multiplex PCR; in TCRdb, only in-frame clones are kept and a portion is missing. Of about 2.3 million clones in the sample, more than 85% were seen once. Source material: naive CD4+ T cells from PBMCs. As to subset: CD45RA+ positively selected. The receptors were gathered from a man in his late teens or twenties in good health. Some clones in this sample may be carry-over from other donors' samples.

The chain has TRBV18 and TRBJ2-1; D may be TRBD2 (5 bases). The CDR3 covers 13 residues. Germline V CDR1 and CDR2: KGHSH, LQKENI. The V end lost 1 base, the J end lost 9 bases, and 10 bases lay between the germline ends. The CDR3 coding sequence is TGTGCCAGCTCACCACGGTCTAGCCTTGAGCAGTTCTTC. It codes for CASSPRSSLEQFF.

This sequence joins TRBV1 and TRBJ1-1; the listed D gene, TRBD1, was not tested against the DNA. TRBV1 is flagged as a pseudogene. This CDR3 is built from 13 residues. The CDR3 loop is CTSRSNRNTEAFF. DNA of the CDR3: TGCACCAGCAGGTCTAACAGGAACACTGAAGCTTTCTTT.

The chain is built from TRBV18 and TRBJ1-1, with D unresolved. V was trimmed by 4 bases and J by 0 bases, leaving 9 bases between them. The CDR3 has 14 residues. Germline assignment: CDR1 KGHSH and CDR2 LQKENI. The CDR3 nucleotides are TGTGCCAGCTCACAACAGTATCTGAACACTGAAGCTTTCTTT. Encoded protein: CASSQQYLNTEAFF.

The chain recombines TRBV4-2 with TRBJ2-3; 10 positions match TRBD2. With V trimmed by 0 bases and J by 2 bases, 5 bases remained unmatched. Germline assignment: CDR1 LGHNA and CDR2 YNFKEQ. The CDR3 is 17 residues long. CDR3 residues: CASSQDLLAGLTDTQYF. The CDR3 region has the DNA TGTGCCAGCAGCCAAGATCTACTAGCGGGACTCACAGATACGCAGTATTTT.

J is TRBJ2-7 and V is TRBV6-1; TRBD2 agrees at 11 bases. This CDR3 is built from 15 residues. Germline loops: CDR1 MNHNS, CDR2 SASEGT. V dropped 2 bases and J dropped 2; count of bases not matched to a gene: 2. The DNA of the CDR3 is TGTGCCAGCAGTGAAAGGACTAGCGGGCCCTACGAGCAGTACTTC. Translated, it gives CASSERTSGPYEQYF.

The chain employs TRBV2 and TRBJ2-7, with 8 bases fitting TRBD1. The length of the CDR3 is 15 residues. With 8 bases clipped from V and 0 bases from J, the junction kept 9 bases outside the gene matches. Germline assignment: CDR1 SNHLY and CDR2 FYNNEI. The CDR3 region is CASPSGQASSYEQYF. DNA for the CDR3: TGTGCCAGCCCTTCGGGACAGGCGTCCTCCTACGAGCAGTACTTC.

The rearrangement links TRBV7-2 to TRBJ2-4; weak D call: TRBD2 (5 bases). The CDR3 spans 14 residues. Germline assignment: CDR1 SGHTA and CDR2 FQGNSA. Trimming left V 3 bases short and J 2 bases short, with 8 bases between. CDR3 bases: TGTGCCAGCAGCTTCAGCGGTCCCAAAAACATTCAGTACTTC. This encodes CASSFSGPKNIQYF.

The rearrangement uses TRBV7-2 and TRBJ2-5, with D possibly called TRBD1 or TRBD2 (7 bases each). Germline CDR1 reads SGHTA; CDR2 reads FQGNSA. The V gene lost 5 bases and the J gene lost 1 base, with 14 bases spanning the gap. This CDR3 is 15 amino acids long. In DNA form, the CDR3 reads TGTGCCAGCAGCCCAGGGGGGGCCCTCCAAGAGACCCAGTACTTC. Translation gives CASSPGGALQETQYF.

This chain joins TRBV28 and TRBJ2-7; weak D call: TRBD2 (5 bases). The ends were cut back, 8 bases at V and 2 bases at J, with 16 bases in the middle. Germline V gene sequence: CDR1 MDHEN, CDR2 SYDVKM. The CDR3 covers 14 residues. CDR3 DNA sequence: TGTGCCAGCGGGGTAGGAGGTAGCCCCTACGAGCAGTACTTC. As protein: CASGVGGSPYEQYF.

CDR3 protein: CASSQVAGLASYNEQFF. CDR3 DNA sequence: TGCGCCAGCAGCCAAGTAGCAGGACTAGCGTCCTACAATGAGCAGTTCTTC. This chain links TRBV4-3 with TRBJ2-1; 9 positions match TRBD2. CDR3 length: 17 residues. Germline CDR1 is LGHNA and CDR2 is YSLEER. V shed 1 base and J 1 base; nucleotides not matched to a gene: 5.

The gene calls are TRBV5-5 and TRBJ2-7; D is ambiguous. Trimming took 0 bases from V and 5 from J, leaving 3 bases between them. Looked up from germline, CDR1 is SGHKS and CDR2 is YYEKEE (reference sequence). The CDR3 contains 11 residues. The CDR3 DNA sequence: TGTGCCAGCAGCTTGGGCGACGAGCAGTACTTC. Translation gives CASSLGDEQYF.

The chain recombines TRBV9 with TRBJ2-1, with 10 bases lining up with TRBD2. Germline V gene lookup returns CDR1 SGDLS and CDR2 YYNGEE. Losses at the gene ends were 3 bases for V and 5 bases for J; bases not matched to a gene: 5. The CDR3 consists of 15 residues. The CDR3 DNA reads TGTGCCAGCAGCGCAGCGGGAGGGTCCCACAATGAGCAGTTCTTC. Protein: CASSAAGGSHNEQFF.

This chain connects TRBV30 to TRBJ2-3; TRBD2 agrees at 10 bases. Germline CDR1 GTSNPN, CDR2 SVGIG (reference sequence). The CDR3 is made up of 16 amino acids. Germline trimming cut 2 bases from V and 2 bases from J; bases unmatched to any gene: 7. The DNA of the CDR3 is TGTGCCTGGAGTTTTCGGACTAGCGGATACACAGATACGCAGTATTTT. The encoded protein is CAWSFRTSGYTDTQYF.

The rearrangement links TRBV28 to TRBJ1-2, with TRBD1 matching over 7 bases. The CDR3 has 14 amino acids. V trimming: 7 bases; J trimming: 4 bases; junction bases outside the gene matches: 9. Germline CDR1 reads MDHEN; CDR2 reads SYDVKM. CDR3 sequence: CASTNPGQIYGYTF. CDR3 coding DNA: TGTGCCAGCACAAATCCGGGACAGATCTATGGCTACACCTTC.

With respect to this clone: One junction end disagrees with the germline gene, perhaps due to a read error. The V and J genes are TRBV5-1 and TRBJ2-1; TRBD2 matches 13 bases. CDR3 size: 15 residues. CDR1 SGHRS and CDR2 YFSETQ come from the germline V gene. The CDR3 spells CASNLGLAGLNEQFF. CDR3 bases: TGCGCCAGCAACTTGGGACTAGCGGGACTCAATGAGCAGTTCTTC.

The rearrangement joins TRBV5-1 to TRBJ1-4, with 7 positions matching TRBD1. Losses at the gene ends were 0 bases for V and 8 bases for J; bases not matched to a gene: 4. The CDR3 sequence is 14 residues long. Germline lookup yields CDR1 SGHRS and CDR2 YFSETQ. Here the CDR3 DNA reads TGCGCCAGCAGCTTGGTGACAGGGCAGGAAAAACTGTTTTTT. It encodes CASSLVTGQEKLFF.

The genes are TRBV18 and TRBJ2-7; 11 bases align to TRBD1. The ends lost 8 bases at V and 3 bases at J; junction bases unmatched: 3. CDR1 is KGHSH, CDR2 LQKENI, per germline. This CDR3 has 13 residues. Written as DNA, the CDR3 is TGTGCCAGCCAGGGGACAGGGGGCTACGAGCAGTACTTC. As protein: CASQGTGGYEQYF.

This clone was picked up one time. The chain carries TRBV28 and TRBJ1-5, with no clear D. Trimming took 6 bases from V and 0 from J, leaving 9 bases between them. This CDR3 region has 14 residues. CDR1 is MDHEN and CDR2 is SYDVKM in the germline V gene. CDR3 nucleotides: TGTGCCAGCAGCGCAACAGATAGCAATCAGCCCCAGCATTTT. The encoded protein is CASSATDSNQPQHF.

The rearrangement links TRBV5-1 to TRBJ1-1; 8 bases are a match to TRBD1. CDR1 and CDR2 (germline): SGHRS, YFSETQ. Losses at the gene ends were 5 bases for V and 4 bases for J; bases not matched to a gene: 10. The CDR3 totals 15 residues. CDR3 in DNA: TGCGCCAGCAGTATTACCGGGACAGGTGGCACTGAAGCTTTCTTT. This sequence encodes CASSITGTGGTEAFF.

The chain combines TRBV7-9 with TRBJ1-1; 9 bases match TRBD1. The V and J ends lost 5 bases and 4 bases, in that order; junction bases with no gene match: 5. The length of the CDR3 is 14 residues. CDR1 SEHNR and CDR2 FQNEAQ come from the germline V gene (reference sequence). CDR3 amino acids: CASSKRQGGTEAFF. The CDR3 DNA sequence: TGTGCCAGCAGCAAAAGACAGGGGGGCACTGAAGCTTTCTTT.

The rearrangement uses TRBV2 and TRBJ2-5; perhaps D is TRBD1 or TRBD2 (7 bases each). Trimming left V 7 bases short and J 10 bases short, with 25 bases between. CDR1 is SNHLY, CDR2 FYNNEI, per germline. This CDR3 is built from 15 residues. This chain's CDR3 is CASKMERDSVHLQYF. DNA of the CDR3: TGTGCCAGCAAAATGGAGCGGGACAGCGTACATCTCCAGTACTTC.

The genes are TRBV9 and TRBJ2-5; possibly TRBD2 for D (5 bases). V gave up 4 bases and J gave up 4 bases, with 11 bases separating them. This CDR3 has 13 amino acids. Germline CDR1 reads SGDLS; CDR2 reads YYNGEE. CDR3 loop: CASSPIGGETQYF. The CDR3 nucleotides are TGTGCCAGCAGCCCAATTGGAGGAGAGACCCAGTACTTC.

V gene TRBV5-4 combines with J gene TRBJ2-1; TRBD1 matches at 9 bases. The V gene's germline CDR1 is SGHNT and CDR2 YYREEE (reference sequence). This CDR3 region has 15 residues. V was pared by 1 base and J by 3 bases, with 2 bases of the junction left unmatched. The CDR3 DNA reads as TGTGCCAGCAGCTTGACGACAGGGGGCTACAATGAGCAGTTCTTC. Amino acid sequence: CASSLTTGGYNEQFF.